The source of this T cell receptor beta chain is a study of CD8 T cells in Susac syndrome. The RNA input was roughly 0.45 to 1 ug, and it was reverse transcribed with random hexamers. TCRdb recomputed calls from the immunoSEQ multiplex PCR reads with MiXCR, one row per CDR3 protein. The sample yields approximately 70,000 distinct CDR3 sequences, over 85% seen once. The sample comprised CD8+ T cells from PBMCs. The origin of this receptor is a human donor with multiple sclerosis.

The CDR3 DNA sequence: TGTGCCAGCAGTTTAGCGTCTGGACAGGGGGCCGGGGAGCTGTTTTTT. It codes for CASSLASGQGAGELFF. The chain recombines TRBV12-3 or TRBV12-4 with TRBJ2-2; 10 nucleotides align to TRBD1. The CDR3 runs 16 residues. J gave up 6 bases and V 0 bases, and 4 bases lay outside the gene matches.